Below, 4 T cell receptor beta chains from the same sample are listed, as sequenced in a study of lymphopenia after photon versus proton radiotherapy. Using immunoSEQ multiplex PCR, the repertoire was profiled, and TCRdb retains in-frame clones only, with some absent. The repertoire holds tens of thousands of clones, about 92% seen once, with 0.65% to 0.85% in the top ten. The sample in question was peripheral blood, obtained from a patient treated with photon-based radiotherapy. The origin of the receptors is a woman between 45 and 65 years old with cholangiocarcinoma.

The chain recombines TRBV4-3 with TRBJ2-2; D is unresolved. The CDR3 spans 13 residues. Trimming took 2 bases from V and 6 from J, leaving 7 bases between them. The V gene's germline CDR1 is LGHNA and CDR2 YSLEER. The CDR3, as DNA: TGCGCCAGCAGCCAATTTACGCCCGGGGAGCTGTTTTTT. Translated: CASSQFTPGELFF.

V usage is TRBV19 and J usage is TRBJ2-1; perhaps D is TRBD1 or TRBD2 (5 bases each). The germline CDR1 and CDR2 sequences are LNHDA and SQIVND (reference sequence). This CDR3 region has 16 residues. The ends were cut back, 10 bases at V and 4 bases at J, with 23 bases in the middle. CDR3 residues: CATRFGPGPSYNEQFF. CDR3 coding DNA: TGTGCCACACGCTTTGGACCGGGACCCTCTTACAATGAGCAGTTCTTC.

This clone was detected once. The genes are TRBV5-6 and TRBJ2-5; D is unresolved. The CDR3 extends over 14 amino acids. Per the germline V gene, CDR1 is SGHDT and CDR2 is YYEEEE. Between the trimmed V and J ends, which lost 0 bases and 7 bases, there was a span of 13 bases. The CDR3 sequence: CASSLAEWSGTQYF. DNA for the CDR3: TGTGCCAGCAGCTTGGCCGAGTGGTCGGGGACCCAGTACTTC.

The V and J genes are TRBV27 and TRBJ2-5; D remains unclear. V gave up 5 bases and J gave up 5 bases, with 12 bases separating them. The germline V gene encodes CDR1 MNHEY and CDR2 SMNVEV (reference sequence). The CDR3 runs 13 residues. CDR3 region: CASSKHLLETQYF. CDR3 nucleotides: TGTGCCAGCAGTAAGCATCTACTCGAGACCCAGTACTTC.